A selection of T cell receptor beta chains follows, all from one sample in a study of blood T cell repertoires in COVID-19. Repertoires were generated with immunoSEQ multiplex PCR, while TCRdb's copy carries only in-frame clones and drops some. The sample consists of some 350,000 clones, about 89% of them appearing once. The sequenced sample consisted of peripheral blood. All receptors come from a woman aged 45 to 65 with COVID-19, enrolled during active disease. Both conserved end residues are part of each CDR3. The D gene is left open where the match is weak. Expanded clones are given a class, and other clones once, few, many or no size at all.

D,J,size,V,DNA,CDR3
.,TRBJ1-4,few,TRBV30,TGTGCCTGGAGTGTACGGGGGTCTAATGAAAAACTGTTTTTT,CAWSVRGSNEKLFF
.,TRBJ1-2,.,TRBV12-3/TRBV12-4,TGTGCCAGCAGCCTTGGACAGATCTATGGCTACACCTTC,CASSLGQIYGYTF
TRBD2,TRBJ2-2,few,TRBV7-3,TGTGCCAGCAGCTTTTCGGGAGGAAACACCGGGGAGCTGTTTTTT,CASSFSGGNTGELFF
.,TRBJ1-4,.,TRBV7-8,TGTGCCAGCAGCTTAGAGGGGTTGGCTAATGAAAAACTGTTTTTT,CASSLEGLANEKLFF
.,TRBJ2-2,.,TRBV30,TGTGCCTGGAGGCAGGGGTTCACCGGGGAGCTGTTTTTT,CAWRQGFTGELFF
.,TRBJ2-6,.,TRBV7-9,TGTGCCAGCAGCTTAGCGAGCTTCTCTGGGGCCAACGTCCTGACTTTC,CASSLASFSGANVLTF
.,TRBJ2-3,.,TRBV6-5,TGTGCCAGCAGTTACAGGCGGCTCCCCCCAAAGCAGTATTTT,CASSYRRLPPKQYF
TRBD1,TRBJ2-7,.,TRBV2,TGTGCCAGCAGCTACCGGGACAGGGAACTTTCGGCCTACGAGCAGTACTTC,CASSYRDRELSAYEQYF
TRBD2,TRBJ2-7,.,TRBV12-5,TGTGCTAGTGGGCTAGCGGGAGGGGTGAGCTACGAGCAGTACTTC,CASGLAGGVSYEQYF
TRBD1,TRBJ1-2,.,TRBV5-6,TGTGCCAGCAGCTTGGAGCTACAGGGGAACTATGGCTACACCTTC,CASSLELQGNYGYTF
.,TRBJ2-3,.,TRBV10-1,TGCGCCAGCAGTGAAGAGGGTGAAGGGACAGATACGCAGTATTTT,CASSEEGEGTDTQYF
TRBD1,TRBJ1-1,.,TRBV20-1,TGCAGTGCCAGTCCCGGGACAGGGTTCGGCACTGAAGCTTTCTTT,CSASPGTGFGTEAFF
.,TRBJ1-2,.,TRBV11-2,TGTGCCAGCAGCCTAGGACTCAACTATGGCTACACCTTC,CASSLGLNYGYTF
.,TRBJ2-1,.,TRBV6-5,TGTGCCAGCAGTTACTCCAGGGCATCTGAGCAGTTCTTC,CASSYSRASEQFF
TRBD2,TRBJ2-7,.,TRBV11-2,TGTGCCAGCAGCCTAGACGTCCGGACTAGCGGCGAGCAGTACTTC,CASSLDVRTSGEQYF
TRBD2,TRBJ2-5,.,TRBV7-6,TGTGCCAGCAGCTTAATCACTAGCGGGGTGCGGCTCCAGTACTTC,CASSLITSGVRLQYF
TRBD1,TRBJ2-7,.,TRBV4-1,TGCGCCAGCAGCCAAGGACAGGGGACCTACGAGCAGTACTTC,CASSQGQGTYEQYF
TRBD2,TRBJ2-1,.,TRBV30,TGTGCCTGGAGTAGCGGGAGAGAGAATGAGCAGTTCTTC,CAWSSGRENEQFF
.,TRBJ1-1,.,TRBV23-1,TGCGCCGATGGGTGGGGGCGAGGGGCTGAAGCTTTCTTT,CADGWGRGAEAFF
.,TRBJ1-3,.,TRBV2,TGTGCCAGCAGTGTGTCAGGGTCTGGAAACACCATATATTTT,CASSVSGSGNTIYF
.,TRBJ2-7,.,TRBV2,TGTGCCAGCGGGGGGGGGCGGGGGACCTCCTACGAGCAGTACTTC,CASGGGRGTSYEQYF
.,TRBJ2-1,.,TRBV7-2,TGTGCCAGCAGCCTTCAGGGCAATGAGCAGTTCTTC,CASSLQGNEQFF
TRBD1,TRBJ1-1,.,TRBV24-1,TGTGCCACCAGTAACGGACAGGGGGCAGCTTTCTTT,CATSNGQGAAFF
TRBD1,TRBJ1-1,few,TRBV27,TGTGCCAGCAGCAGGACAGGGCCCACTGAAGCTTTCTTT,CASSRTGPTEAFF
.,TRBJ1-4,.,TRBV7-9,TGTGCCAGCAGCCCTTGGACAGCCTTTAATGAAAAACTGTTTTTT,CASSPWTAFNEKLFF
.,TRBJ1-4,.,TRBV7-2,TGTGCCAGCAGCTTCACCGGGCCCAAGGGGGAAAAACTGTTTTTT,CASSFTGPKGEKLFF
.,TRBJ1-2,.,TRBV3-1/TRBV3-2,TGTGCCAGCAGCCAAGAGAGGGTGTACGGCTACACCTTC,CASSQERVYGYTF
.,TRBJ2-3,.,TRBV19,TGTGCCAGTCGGAGGGACGCTAGCACAGATACGCAGTATTTT,CASRRDASTDTQYF
.,TRBJ2-7,.,TRBV7-2,TGTGCCAGCAGCTTAGCGCGGGACTACGAGCAGTACTTC,CASSLARDYEQYF
TRBD1,TRBJ2-7,.,TRBV11-2,TGTGCCAGCAGCTTAGCTACAGGGGAGTTCTACGAGCAGTACTTC,CASSLATGEFYEQYF
.,TRBJ1-2,.,TRBV5-1,TGCGCCAGCAGCTACAGGGATGGCTACACCTTC,CASSYRDGYTF
TRBD1,TRBJ2-3,.,TRBV4-1,TGCGCCAGCAGCCAAGCGGGACAGGGTGGTGGCACAGATACGCAGTATTTT,CASSQAGQGGGTDTQYF
TRBD2,TRBJ2-1,.,TRBV5-1,TGCGCCAGCAGCACCGGACTAGCGGGGCGCAATGAGCAGTTCTTC,CASSTGLAGRNEQFF
TRBD1,TRBJ1-4,.,TRBV5-4,TGTGCCAGCAGCTTGGGTCAACAGGGGGGAGAAAAACTGTTTTTT,CASSLGQQGGEKLFF
TRBD1,TRBJ2-7,.,TRBV6-2/TRBV6-3,TGTGCCAGCAGTTACTCGATTGGGACAGGGGGCCAAGCTTACGAGCAGTACTTC,CASSYSIGTGGQAYEQYF
TRBD2,TRBJ2-1,.,TRBV5-1,TGCGCCAGCAGCTTGGGGACTAGCGGGACCTACAATGAGCAGTTCTTC,CASSLGTSGTYNEQFF
TRBD1,TRBJ1-4,.,TRBV2,TGTGCCAGCAGGGGGGACAGGGTAGAAAAACTGTTTTTT,CASRGDRVEKLFF